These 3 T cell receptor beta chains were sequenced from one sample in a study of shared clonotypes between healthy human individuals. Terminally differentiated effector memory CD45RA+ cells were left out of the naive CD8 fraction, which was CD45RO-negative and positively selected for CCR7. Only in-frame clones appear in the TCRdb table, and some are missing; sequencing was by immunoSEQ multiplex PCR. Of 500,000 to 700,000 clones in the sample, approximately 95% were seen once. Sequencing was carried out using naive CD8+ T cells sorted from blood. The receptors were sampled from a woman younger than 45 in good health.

For the CDR3, the DNA is TGTGCCAGCAGTCTGGTTGGCGCAGGGACAGAGACCCAGTACTTC. It yields the protein CASSLVGAGTETQYF. V usage is TRBV5-6 and J usage is TRBJ2-5; D possibly matches TRBD1 or TRBD2 (5 bases each). Trimming took off 5 bases at V and 4 bases at J, with 18 bases between the two ends. The germline V gene has CDR1 SGHDT and CDR2 YYEEEE. CDR3 size: 15 residues.

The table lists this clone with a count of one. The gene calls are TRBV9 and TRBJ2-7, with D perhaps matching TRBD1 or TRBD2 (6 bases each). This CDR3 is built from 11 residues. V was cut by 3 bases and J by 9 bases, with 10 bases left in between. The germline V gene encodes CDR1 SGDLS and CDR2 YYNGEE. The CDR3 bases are TGTGCCAGCAGCGGAGAGGGGGGGCAGTACTTC. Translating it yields CASSGEGGQYF. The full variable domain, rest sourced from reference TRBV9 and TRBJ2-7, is DSGVTQTPKHLITATGQRVTLRCSPRSGDLSVYWYQQSLDQGLQFLIQYYNGEERAKGNILERFSAQQFPDLHSELNLSSLELGDSALYFCASSGEGGQYFGPGTRLTVT.

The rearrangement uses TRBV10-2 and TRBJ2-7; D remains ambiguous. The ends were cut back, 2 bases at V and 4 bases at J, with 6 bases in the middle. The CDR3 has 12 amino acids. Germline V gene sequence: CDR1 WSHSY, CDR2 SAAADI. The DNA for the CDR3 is TGCGCCAGCAGTGAGCCGTTTTACGAGCAGTACTTC. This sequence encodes CASSEPFYEQYF.